This T cell receptor delta chain comes out of a study of γδ T cells in repeated Plasmodium falciparum infection. TCRdb re-analyzed the multiplex PCR reads via CATT. The table shows 55,000 to 70,000 delta-chain clones, with approximately 1.5% occurring only once. This clone has just a few counts. TCRdb has a much larger clone's protein, which differs at residue 27 from the translation of this DNA, likely because of a read error; what is shown is the protein translated from the DNA. Gammadelta T cells were flow-sorted from PBMC into Vgamma9/Vdelta2+ and Vdelta2-negative populations for bulk analysis. Germline values: CDR1 GEAIGNYY, CDR2 EKD. This CDR3 comprises 29 residues.

This TCR was recovered from a pool of human donors (malaria-infected and uninfected, not separated). Specimen: gamma-delta T cells from blood. No call exists for the J gene, whereas the V gene is TRDV2; the table's D call of TRDD3 was not tested on the DNA. Written as DNA, the CDR3 is TGTGCCTGTGACCCTGCCTTCCGGCCCAATGGAGTAGAGCCCTTACTGGGGGCCGACGCTGACCTATACACCGATAAACACATCTTT. This encodes CACDPAFRPNGVEPLLGADADLYTDKHIF.